The TCR beta chain under discussion was sequenced for a study of PD-1 blockade in classical Hodgkin lymphoma. Germline trimming cut 4 bases from V and 5 bases from J; bases unmatched to any gene: 9. This CDR3 region has 16 residues. Germline CDR1 reads LNHDA; CDR2 reads SQIVND (reference sequence). Every one of the patients relapsed after autologous stem cell transplantation (brentuximab vedotin exposure was variable). Clones were read by immunoSEQ multiplex PCR, and TCRdb kept only the in-frame ones, dropping some. Among approximately 24,000 clones listed, roughly four fifths were seen once. The specimen comprised peripheral blood mononuclear cells (PBMCs), sampled before the second cycle of nivolumab. The origin of this receptor is a human donor with classical Hodgkin lymphoma. The gene calls are TRBV19 and TRBJ2-3; 10 positions agree with TRBD1. CDR3 in amino acids: CASSTLRDRGEDTQYF. The CDR3 coding sequence is TGTGCCAGTAGTACCCTCCGGGACAGGGGCGAAGATACGCAGTATTTT.